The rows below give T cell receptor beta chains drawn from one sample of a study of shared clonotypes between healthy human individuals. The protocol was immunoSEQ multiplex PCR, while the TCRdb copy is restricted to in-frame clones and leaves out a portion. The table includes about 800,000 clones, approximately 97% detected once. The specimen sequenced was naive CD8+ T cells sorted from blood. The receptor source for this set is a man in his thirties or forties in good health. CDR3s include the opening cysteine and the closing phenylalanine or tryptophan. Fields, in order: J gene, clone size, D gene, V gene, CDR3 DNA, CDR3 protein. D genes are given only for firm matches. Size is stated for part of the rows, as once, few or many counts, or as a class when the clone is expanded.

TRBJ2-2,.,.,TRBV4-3,TGCGCCAGCAGCCAAGGTCGCGTGGGAACCGGGGAGCTGTTTTTT,CASSQGRVGTGELFF
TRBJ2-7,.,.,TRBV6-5,TGTGCCAGCAGTGCCGCTCCCCCCTACGAGCAGTACTTC,CASSAAPPYEQYF
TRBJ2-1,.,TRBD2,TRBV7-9,TGTGCCAGCAGCTCGACTAGCGGGAGGGTCTACAATGAGCAGTTCTTC,CASSSTSGRVYNEQFF
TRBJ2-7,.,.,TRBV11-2,TGTGCCAGCAGCTTAGACACCTACGAGCAGTACTTC,CASSLDTYEQYF
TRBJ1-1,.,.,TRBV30,TGTGCCTGGAGTGTACTCGGTGAAGCTTTCTTT,CAWSVLGEAFF
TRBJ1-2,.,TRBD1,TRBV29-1,TGCAGCGTTCCGGGACAGGGGGTCTATGGCTACACCTTC,CSVPGQGVYGYTF
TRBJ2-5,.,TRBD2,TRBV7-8,TGTGCCAGCAGCTTAGTACTAGCGGGACCCCAAGAGACCCAGTACTTC,CASSLVLAGPQETQYF
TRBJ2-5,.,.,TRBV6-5,TGTGCCAGCAGACGAGGGGGGTACCAAGAGACCCAGTACTTC,CASRRGGYQETQYF
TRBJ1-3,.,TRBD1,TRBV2,TGTGCCAGCCGGAGGGACAGGGGAGCTGGAAACACCATATATTTT,CASRRDRGAGNTIYF
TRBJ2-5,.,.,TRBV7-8,TGTGCCAGCAGCTTCAGGGGAGCCCAAGAGACCCAGTACTTC,CASSFRGAQETQYF
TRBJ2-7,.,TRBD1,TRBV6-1,TGTGCCAGCAGACCTACAGGGGGAAGTCCCTACGAGCAGTACTTC,CASRPTGGSPYEQYF
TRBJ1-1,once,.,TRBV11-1,TGTGCCAGCAGCCCCCGGGACAAGAACACTGAAGCTTTCTTT,CASSPRDKNTEAFF
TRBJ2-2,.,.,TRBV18,TGTGCCAGCTCACCATCAACAGGAGCAACCGGGGAGCTGTTTTTT,CASSPSTGATGELFF
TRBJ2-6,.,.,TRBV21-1,TGTGCCAGCAGCAAAGCGGGGGGGGACAGGGATCTCACTGGGGCCAACGTCCTGACTTTC,CASSKAGGDRDLTGANVLTF